The 7 T cell receptor beta chains reported below all come from one sample, sequenced in a study of cytomegalovirus exposure and HLA in healthy donors. Use of 60 Vbeta and 13 Jbeta primers characterized the PCR. Libraries were prepared by immunoSEQ multiplex PCR; TCRdb keeps only in-frame clonotypes and omits some of them. The sample carries 120,000 to 150,000 clones, approximately 80% recorded once. The sequencing sample was made of PBMCs. These TCRs come from a man between 18 and 29 years old in good health and CMV-seronegative.

This clone was recorded a few times. The J gene is TRBJ2-3, the V gene TRBV30; TRBD2 is a possible D gene (5 bases). Germline V gives CDR1 GTSNPN, CDR2 SVGIG (reference sequence). Trimming pared 8 bases from V and 2 bases from J, leaving 14 bases between. CDR3 length equals 13 residues. The CDR3 region has the DNA TGTGCCGAGAGCGGAATAAACACAGATACGCAGTATTTT. Translation gives CAESGINTDTQYF.

The CDR3 region is CASSPREEKLFF. CDR3 in DNA: TGTGCCAGTAGTCCACGGGAGGAAAAACTGTTTTTT. This rearrangement joins TRBV19 to TRBJ1-4; D unresolved. The CDR3 covers 12 residues. Trimming cost V 5 bases and J 8 bases, with 9 bases left between them. Per the germline V gene, CDR1 is LNHDA and CDR2 is SQIVND (reference sequence).

With respect to this clone: One end of the junction does not line up with germline, which may come from a read error. The sample has other DNA sequences that encode this CDR3 too. The rearrangement uses TRBV30 and TRBJ1-6, with 7 bases aligning to TRBD1. Germline CDR1 GTSNPN, CDR2 SVGIG (reference sequence). This CDR3 is built from 13 residues. CDR3 nucleotides: TGTGCCTGGAGTGGACAGGGTGATTCCCCCCTCCACTTT. The encoded protein is CAWSGQGDSPLHF.

The genes are TRBV6-5 and TRBJ2-7; 10 nucleotides line up with TRBD2. From germline, CDR1 is MNHEY and CDR2 SVGAGI. V gave up 0 bases and J gave up 0 bases; unmatched junction bases: 2. This CDR3 contains 16 residues. Written as DNA, the CDR3 is TGTGCCAGCAGTTACTCCAGGACTAGCGGCTCCTACGAGCAGTACTTC. As protein: CASSYSRTSGSYEQYF.

In this sample, this clone turned up once. The CDR3 DNA follows: TGTGCCAGTAGTATTACGTCAGCGGGAGCGACGGGCGGGGAGCTGTTTTTT. The encoded protein is CASSITSAGATGGELFF. The J gene is TRBJ2-2, the V gene TRBV19; TRBD2 matches at 8 bases. V shed 3 bases, J shed 7 bases, and the junction held 13 bases outside the gene matches. Germline CDR1 LNHDA, CDR2 SQIVND (reference sequence). This CDR3 contains 17 residues.

The chain employs TRBV7-8 and TRBJ1-1; the D is unclear. Per the germline V gene, CDR1 is SGHVS and CDR2 is FQNEAQ. The CDR3 extends over 13 amino acids. V gave up 4 bases and J gave up 1 base, with 7 bases separating them. The CDR3 nucleotides are TGTGCCAGCAGCTCCGACACGAACACTGAAGCTTTCTTT. This sequence encodes CASSSDTNTEAFF.

This sequence joins TRBV4-1 and TRBJ1-3; D is uncertain. V was trimmed by 0 bases and J by 0 bases, leaving 12 bases between them. The germline V gene has CDR1 MGHRA and CDR2 YSYEKL. The CDR3 contains 17 residues. The DNA for the CDR3 is TGCGCCAGCAGCCAAGATTCCAGGCCCCTCTCTGGAAACACCATATATTTT. Protein product: CASSQDSRPLSGNTIYF.